This TCR beta chain was profiled in a study of T-cell reconstitution after alpha-beta-depleted transplantation in children. This clonotype has a handful of counts. Unique molecular identifiers tagged the TCRbeta library. Using its own MiXCR run on the PCR reads, TCRdb lists one record per CDR3 protein. Among 300,000 or so distinct CDR3 sequences listed, 9.9% were seen once. Per the germline V gene, CDR1 is SGHVS and CDR2 is FQNEAQ. The CDR3 length is 14 residues. V gave up 4 bases and J gave up 0 bases, with 10 bases separating them. The source was PBMCs from the stem cell graft donor, collected from the stem cell graft. The chain employs TRBV7-8 and TRBJ2-7; D unresolved. The clonotype comes from a human donor who donated a stem cell graft to a child with SCID. CDR3 nucleotide sequence: TGTGCCAGCAGCTCACCGATTAGCTCCTACGAGCAGTACTTC. As protein: CASSSPISSYEQYF. The variable domain in full, with the rest retrieved from reference TRBV7-8 and TRBJ2-7, is GAGVSQSPRYKVAKRGQDVALRCDPISGHVSLFWYQQALGQGPEFLTYFQNEAQLDKSGLPSDRFFAERPEGSVSTLKIQRTQQEDSAVYLCASSSPISSYEQYFGPGTRLTVT.